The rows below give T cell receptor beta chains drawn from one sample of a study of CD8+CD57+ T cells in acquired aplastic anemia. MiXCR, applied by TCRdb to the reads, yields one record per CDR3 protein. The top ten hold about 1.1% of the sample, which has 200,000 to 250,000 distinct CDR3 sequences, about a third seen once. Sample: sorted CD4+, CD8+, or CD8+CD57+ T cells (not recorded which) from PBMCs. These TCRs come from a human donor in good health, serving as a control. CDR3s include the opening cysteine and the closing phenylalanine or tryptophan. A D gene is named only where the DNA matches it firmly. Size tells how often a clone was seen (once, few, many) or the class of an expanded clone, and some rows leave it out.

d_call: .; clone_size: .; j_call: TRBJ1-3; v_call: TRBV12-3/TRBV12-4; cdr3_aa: CASTPRRALISGNTIYF; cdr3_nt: TGTGCCAGCACCCCCAGGAGAGCGCTGATCTCTGGAAACACCATATATTTT
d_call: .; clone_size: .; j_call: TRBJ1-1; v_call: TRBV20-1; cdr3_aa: CSAILTGMNTEAFF; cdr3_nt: TGCAGTGCTATATTGACAGGTATGAACACTGAAGCTTTCTTT
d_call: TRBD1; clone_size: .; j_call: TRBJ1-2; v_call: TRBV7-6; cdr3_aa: CASSSTGGNGYTF; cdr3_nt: TGTGCCAGCAGCTCGACAGGGGGCAATGGCTACACCTTC
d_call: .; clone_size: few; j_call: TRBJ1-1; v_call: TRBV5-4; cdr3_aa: CASSIPWTAEAFF; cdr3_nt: TGTGCCAGCAGCATCCCCTGGACGGCTGAAGCTTTCTTT
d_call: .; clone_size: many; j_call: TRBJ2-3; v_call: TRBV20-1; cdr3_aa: CSAYDTEATDTQYF; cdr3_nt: TGCAGTGCCTATGATACTGAGGCCACAGATACGCAGTATTTT
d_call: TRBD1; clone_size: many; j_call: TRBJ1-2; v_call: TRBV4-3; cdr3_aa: CASSQQTGTGDGYTF; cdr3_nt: TGCGCCAGCAGCCAACAAACCGGGACAGGCGATGGCTACACCTTC
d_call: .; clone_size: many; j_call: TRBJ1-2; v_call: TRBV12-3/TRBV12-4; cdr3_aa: CASSFRAIGYGYTF; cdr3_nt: TGTGCCAGCAGTTTTAGGGCTATCGGCTATGGCTACACCTTC
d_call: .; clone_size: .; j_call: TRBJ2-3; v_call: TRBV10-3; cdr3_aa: CASSGLGSAQYF; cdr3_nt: TGTGCCAGCAGCGGACTGGGGTCCGCGCAGTATTTT
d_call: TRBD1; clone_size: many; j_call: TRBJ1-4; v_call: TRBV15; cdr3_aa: CATSSLSDRGVEKLFF; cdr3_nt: TGTGCCACCAGCAGCCTCAGCGACAGGGGTGTCGAAAAACTGTTTTTT
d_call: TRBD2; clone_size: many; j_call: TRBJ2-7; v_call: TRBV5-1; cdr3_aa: CASSFGTNYEQYF; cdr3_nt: TGCGCCAGCAGCTTCGGGACTAACTACGAGCAGTACTTC
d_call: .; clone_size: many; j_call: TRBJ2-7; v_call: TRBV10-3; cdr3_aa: CAISRTPGSSYEQYF; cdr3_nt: TGTGCCATCAGTCGAACGCCCGGGAGCTCCTACGAGCAGTACTTC
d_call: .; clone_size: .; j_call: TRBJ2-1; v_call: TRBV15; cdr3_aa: CATSRGGTGLNSNEQFF; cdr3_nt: TGTGCCACCAGCAGAGGGGGAACGGGACTCAACTCCAATGAGCAGTTCTTC
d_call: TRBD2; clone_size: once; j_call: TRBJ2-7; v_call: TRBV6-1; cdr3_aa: CASRAIAGAEYEQYF; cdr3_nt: TGTGCCAGCAGGGCAATAGCGGGGGCGGAATACGAGCAGTACTTC
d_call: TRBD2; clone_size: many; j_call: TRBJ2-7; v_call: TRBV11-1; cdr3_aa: CASRQAQWGGPQTYEQYF; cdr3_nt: TGTGCCAGCAGACAAGCCCAGTGGGGAGGGCCTCAGACCTACGAGCAGTACTTC
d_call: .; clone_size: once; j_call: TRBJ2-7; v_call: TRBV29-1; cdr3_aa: CSSLTGQSYEQYF; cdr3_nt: TGCAGCTCGTTAACAGGGCAATCCTACGAGCAGTACTTC
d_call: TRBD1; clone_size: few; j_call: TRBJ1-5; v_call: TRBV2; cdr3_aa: CASSERDRAWSGQPQHF; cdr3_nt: TGTGCCAGCAGTGAAAGGGACAGGGCTTGGTCGGGTCAGCCCCAGCATTTT
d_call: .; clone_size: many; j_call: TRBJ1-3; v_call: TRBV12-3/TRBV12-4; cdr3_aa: CASSPGRSVSGNTIYF; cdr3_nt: TGTGCCAGCAGTCCGGGACGAAGTGTCTCTGGAAACACCATATATTTT
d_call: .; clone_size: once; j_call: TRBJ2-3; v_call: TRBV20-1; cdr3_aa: CSGTTDTQYF; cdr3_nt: TGCAGTGGGACCACAGATACGCAGTATTTT
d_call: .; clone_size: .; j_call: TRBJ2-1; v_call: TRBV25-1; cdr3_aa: CASSGLAFYNEQFF; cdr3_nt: TGTGCCAGCTCAGGGCTAGCCTTCTACAATGAGCAGTTCTTC
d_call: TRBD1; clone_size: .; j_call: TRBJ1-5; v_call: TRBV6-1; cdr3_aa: CASSPRQGNQPQHF; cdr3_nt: TGTGCCAGCAGTCCCCGACAGGGGAATCAGCCCCAGCATTTT
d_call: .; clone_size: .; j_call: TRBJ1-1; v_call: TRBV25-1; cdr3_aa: CASSPLSGFTEAFF; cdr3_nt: TGTGCCAGCAGTCCCCTCTCAGGGTTCACTGAAGCTTTCTTT
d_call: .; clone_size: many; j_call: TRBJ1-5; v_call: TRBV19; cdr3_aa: CASSSSTLRGNQPQHF; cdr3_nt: TGTGCCAGTAGTTCCTCGACCCTCCGGGGGAATCAGCCCCAGCATTTT
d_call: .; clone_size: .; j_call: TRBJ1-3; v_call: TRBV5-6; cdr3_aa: CASSLVTASGNTIYF; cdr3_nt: TGTGCCAGCAGCTTGGTGACAGCCTCTGGAAACACCATATATTTT
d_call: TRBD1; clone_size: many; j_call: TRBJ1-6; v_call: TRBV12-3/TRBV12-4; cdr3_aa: CASSQNTGDTCHF; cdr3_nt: TGTGCCAGCAGTCAGAATACAGGGGATACGTGCCACTTT
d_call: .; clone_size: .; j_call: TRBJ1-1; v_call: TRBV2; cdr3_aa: CASSRYGALNTEALF; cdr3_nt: TGTGCCAGCTCCCGCTATGGGGCGTTGAACACCGAAGCTCTCTTT
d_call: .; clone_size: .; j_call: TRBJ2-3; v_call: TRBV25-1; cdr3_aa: CASAPGDTQYF; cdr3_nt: TGTGCCAGCGCCCCCGGGGATACGCAGTATTTT
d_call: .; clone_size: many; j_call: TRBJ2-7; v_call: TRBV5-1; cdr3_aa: CASSLAGTSYEQYF; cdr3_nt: TGCGCCAGCAGCTTGGCCGGCACTTCCTACGAGCAGTACTTC
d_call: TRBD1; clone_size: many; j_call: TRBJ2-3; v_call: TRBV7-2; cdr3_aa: CASSLLTGITDTQYF; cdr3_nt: TGTGCCAGCAGCTTACTGACAGGGATCACAGATACGCAGTATTTT
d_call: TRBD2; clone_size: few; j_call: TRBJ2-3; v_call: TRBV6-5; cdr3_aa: CASSYFQRGDTQYF; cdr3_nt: TGTGCCAGCAGTTACTTCCAGCGGGGGGATACGCAGTATTTT
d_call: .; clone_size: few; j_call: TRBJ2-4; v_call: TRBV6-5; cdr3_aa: CASSYIAKNIQYF; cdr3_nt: TGTGCCAGCAGTTACATAGCCAAAAACATTCAGTACTTC
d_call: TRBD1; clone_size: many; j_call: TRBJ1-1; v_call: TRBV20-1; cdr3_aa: CSARGRQGAGAEAFF; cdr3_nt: TGCAGTGCTAGAGGGAGACAGGGGGCGGGGGCTGAAGCTTTCTTT
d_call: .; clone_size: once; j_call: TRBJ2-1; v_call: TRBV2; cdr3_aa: CASSYSWVAKPSEQFF; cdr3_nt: TGTGCCAGCAGTTACTCGTGGGTCGCCAAGCCTTCCGAGCAGTTCTTC
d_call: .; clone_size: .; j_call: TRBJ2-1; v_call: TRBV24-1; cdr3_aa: CATSDLGRDEQFF; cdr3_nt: TGTGCCACCAGTGATTTGGGGAGAGATGAGCAGTTCTTC